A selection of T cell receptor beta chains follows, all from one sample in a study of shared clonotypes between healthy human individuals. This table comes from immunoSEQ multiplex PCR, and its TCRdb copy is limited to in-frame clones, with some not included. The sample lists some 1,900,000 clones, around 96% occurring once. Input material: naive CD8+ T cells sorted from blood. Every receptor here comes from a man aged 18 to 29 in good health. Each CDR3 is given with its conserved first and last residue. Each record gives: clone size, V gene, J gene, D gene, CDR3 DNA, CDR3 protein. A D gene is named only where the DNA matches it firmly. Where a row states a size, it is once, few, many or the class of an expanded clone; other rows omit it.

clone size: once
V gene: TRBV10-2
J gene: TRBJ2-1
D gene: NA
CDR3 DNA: TGCGCCAGCAGTGAGGGGGCTAGCTCCTACAATGAGCAGTTCTTC
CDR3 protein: CASSEGASSYNEQFF

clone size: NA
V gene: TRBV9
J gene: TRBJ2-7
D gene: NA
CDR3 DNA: TGTGCCAGCAGCTCATCCCCTGGGGAGCAGTACTTC
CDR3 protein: CASSSSPGEQYF

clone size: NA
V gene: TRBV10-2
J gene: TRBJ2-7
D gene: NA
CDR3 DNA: TGCGCCAGCGGACAGTTCACCTACGAGCAGTACTTC
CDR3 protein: CASGQFTYEQYF

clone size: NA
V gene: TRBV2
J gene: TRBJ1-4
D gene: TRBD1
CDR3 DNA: TGTGCCAGCAGTGTGGTGCAGGGGGCAGCCCTGGAGGAAAAACTGTTTTTT
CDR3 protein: CASSVVQGAALEEKLFF

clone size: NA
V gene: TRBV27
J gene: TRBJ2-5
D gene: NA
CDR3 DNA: TGTGCCAGCGGCCTTACTGAAGAGACCCAGTACTTC
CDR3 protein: CASGLTEETQYF

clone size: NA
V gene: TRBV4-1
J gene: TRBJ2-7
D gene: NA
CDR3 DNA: TGCGCCAGCAGCCAAGATCGGACAAGCCCTCAGCAGTACTTC
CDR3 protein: CASSQDRTSPQQYF

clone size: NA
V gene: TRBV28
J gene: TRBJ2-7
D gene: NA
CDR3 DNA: TGTGCCAGCAGTGCGCAGGGTATTACGGCCGAGCAGTACTTC
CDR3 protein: CASSAQGITAEQYF

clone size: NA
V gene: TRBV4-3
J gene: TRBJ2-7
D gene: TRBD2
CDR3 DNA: TGCGCCAGCAGCCAAGGGCTAGCGGGAGGGTACGAGCAGTACTTC
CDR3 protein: CASSQGLAGGYEQYF

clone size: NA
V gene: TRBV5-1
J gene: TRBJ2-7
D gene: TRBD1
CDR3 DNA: TGCGCCAGCAGCTTGGAGGGACAGGGCGCCTACGAGCAGTACTTC
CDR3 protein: CASSLEGQGAYEQYF

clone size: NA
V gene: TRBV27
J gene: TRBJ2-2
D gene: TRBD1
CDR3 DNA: TGTGCCAGCAGTTTATCCTACCCAGGACAGGGGGCGGGAACCGGGGAGCTGTTTTTT
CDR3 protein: CASSLSYPGQGAGTGELFF

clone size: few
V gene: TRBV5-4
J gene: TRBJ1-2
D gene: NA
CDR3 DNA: TGTGCCAGCAGCTTGAGGGGGGGCGCGCCCCTTGGCTACACCTTC
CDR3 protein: CASSLRGGAPLGYTF

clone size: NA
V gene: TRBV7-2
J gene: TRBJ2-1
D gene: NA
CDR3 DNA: TGTGCCAGCAGCCTGGTATATGAGCAGTTCTTC
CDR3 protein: CASSLVYEQFF

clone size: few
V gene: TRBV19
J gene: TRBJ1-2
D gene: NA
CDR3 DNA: TGTGCCAGTAGTATCTCCGGTGATGGCTACACCTTC
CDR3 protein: CASSISGDGYTF

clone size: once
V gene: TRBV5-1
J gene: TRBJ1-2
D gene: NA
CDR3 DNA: TGCGCCAGCAGCTTGGCAGGGGTCGGCTATGGCTACACCTTC
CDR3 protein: CASSLAGVGYGYTF

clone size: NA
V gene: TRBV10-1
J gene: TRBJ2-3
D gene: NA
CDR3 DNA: TGCGCCAGCAGTGAGATGCAGTCCTTTCGCCCAGATACGCAGTATTTT
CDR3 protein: CASSEMQSFRPDTQYF

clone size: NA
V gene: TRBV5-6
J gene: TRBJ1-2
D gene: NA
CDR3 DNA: TGTGCCAGCAGTCATGGGGGGGCGTATGGCTACACCTTC
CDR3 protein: CASSHGGAYGYTF

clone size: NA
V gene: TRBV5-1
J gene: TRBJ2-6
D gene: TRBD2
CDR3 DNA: TGCGCCAGCAGCTTGGGTCTAGCGGGTATCATTGGGGCCAACGTCCTGACTTTC
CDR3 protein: CASSLGLAGIIGANVLTF

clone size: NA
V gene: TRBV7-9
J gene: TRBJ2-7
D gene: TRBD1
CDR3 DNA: TGTGCCAGCAGCTTCCAGAAGGGGGCAGGGAAAGGCGACGAGCAGTACTTC
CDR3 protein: CASSFQKGAGKGDEQYF

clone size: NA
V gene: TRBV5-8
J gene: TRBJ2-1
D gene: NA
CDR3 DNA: TGTGCCAGCAGTTCAGGGTCACCCTCCTACAATGAGCAGTTCTTC
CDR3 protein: CASSSGSPSYNEQFF

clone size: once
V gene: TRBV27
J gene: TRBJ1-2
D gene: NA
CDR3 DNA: TGTGCCAGCAGTTTGCAGGGCTACTATGGCTACACCTTC
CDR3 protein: CASSLQGYYGYTF

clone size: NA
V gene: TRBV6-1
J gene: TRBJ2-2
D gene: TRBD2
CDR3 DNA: TGTGCCAGCAGTGAAGCTGGTAGCGGGAGGTATACCGGGGAGCTGTTTTTT
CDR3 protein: CASSEAGSGRYTGELFF

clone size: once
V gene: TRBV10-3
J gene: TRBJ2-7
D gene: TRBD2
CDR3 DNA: TGTGCCATCAGCCCCCCGGGAGGGGTTTACGAGCAGTACTTC
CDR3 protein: CAISPPGGVYEQYF

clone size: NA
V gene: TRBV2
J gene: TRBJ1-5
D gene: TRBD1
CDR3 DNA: TGTGCCAGCAGTGATTGGGGACAGGGGGCCTACGGTCAGCCCCAGCATTTT
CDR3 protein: CASSDWGQGAYGQPQHF

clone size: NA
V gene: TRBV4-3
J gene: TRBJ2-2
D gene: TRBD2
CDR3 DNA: TGCGCCAGCAGCCAAGATGGACTAGCTACCACCGGGGAGCTGTTTTTT
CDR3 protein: CASSQDGLATTGELFF

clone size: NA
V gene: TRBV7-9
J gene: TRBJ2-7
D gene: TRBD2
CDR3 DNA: TGTGCCAGCAGCGCGGGGACTAGCGGGGGCCTTAGCTCCTACGAGCAGTACTTC
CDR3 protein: CASSAGTSGGLSSYEQYF

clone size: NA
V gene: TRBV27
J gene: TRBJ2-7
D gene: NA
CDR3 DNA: TGTGCCAGCAGCCTCGACAGAGCCTACGAGCAGTACTTC
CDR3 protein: CASSLDRAYEQYF

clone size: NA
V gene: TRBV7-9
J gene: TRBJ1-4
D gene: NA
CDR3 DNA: TGTGCCAGCAGCCACAGGGCGGGTAATGAAAAACTGTTTTTT
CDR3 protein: CASSHRAGNEKLFF

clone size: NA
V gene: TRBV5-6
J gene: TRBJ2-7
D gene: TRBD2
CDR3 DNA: TGTGCCAGCAGCTTAGATCCTAGCGGGAGACTCGAGCAGTACTTC
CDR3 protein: CASSLDPSGRLEQYF

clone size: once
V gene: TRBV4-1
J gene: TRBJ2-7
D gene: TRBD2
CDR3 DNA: TGCGCCAGCAGCCAAGTAGCGGGAGACTACGAGCAGTACTTC
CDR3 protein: CASSQVAGDYEQYF

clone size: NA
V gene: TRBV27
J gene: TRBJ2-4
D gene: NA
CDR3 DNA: TGTGCCAGCAGTTTCCCACTTAGGGTTGCCAAAAACATTCAGTACTTC
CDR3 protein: CASSFPLRVAKNIQYF